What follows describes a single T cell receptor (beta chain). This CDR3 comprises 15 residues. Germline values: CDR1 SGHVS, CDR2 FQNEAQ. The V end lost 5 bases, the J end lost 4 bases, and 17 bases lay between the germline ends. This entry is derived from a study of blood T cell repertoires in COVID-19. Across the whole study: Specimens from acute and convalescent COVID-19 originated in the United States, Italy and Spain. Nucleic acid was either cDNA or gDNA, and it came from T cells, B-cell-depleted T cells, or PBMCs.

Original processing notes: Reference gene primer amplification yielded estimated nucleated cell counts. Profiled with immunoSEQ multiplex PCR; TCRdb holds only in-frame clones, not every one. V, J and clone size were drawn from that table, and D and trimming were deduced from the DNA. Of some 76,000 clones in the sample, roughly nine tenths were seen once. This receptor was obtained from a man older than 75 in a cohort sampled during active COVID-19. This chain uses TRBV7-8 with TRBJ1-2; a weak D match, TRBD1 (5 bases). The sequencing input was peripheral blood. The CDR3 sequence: CASSTDGTPFYGYTF. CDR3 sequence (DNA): TGTGCCAGCAGCACAGACGGGACTCCCTTCTATGGCTACACCTTC.